At least ten counts were recorded for the clone carrying this T cell receptor beta chain. Antigen: not known. With 6 bases removed from V and 1 base from J, the gap between germline ends came to 24 bases. This CDR3 has 18 amino acids. As the template, RNA transcripts were used to amplify TCR beta CDR3 regions. The authors performed first-round RT-PCR with HTBI primers and then a second-round multiplex PCR. TCRdb re-called the multiplex PCR reads with MiXCR, one entry per CDR3 protein. The sample carries roughly 350,000 distinct CDR3 sequences, roughly 15% recorded once. This entry is derived from a study of Graves' ophthalmopathy and Graves' hyperthyroidism. Across the study: The collection of peripheral blood took place at initial diagnosis, before any treatment.

Regarding the study as a whole: Also, most clonotypes expanded in the thyroid above 0.001 frequency appeared in blood.

A follow-up of 18 months without ophthalmopathy meant that hyperthyroidism was stable. If patients had other autoimmune diseases, uncontrolled infections, pregnancy or lactation, they were excluded. The sequenced sample consisted of peripheral blood. V is TRBV12-3 or TRBV12-4 and J is TRBJ2-5, with D perhaps TRBD2 (6 bases). This receptor was identified in an adult woman with stable Graves' hyperthyroidism. CDR3: CASSSLHYRDLGQETQYF. The CDR3 DNA is TGTGCCAGCAGCAGTTTACACTACCGGGACTTAGGCCAAGAGACCCAGTACTTC.